Presented here are 12 T cell receptor beta chains from one specimen sequenced in a study of neurological immune-mediated disorders. TCRdb analysed the 5' RACE reads with MiXCR anew, one entry per CDR3 protein. The sample yields around 49,000 distinct CDR3 sequences, roughly 13% seen once. The time point here: longitudinal time-point 2. Material: PBMCs. The receptor set was obtained from a male donor with HTLV-1-associated myelopathy (HAM/TSP).

This clonotype was seen repeatedly, ten times or more. The chain employs TRBV29-1 and TRBJ1-1; 7 bases line up with TRBD1. CDR3 length equals 12 residues. Looked up from germline, CDR1 is SQVTM and CDR2 is ANQGSEA. With V trimmed by 6 bases and J by 0 bases, 1 base remained unmatched. The DNA of the CDR3 is TGCAGCGTGGGACAGATGAACACTGAAGCTTTCTTT. It yields the protein CSVGQMNTEAFF.

A word on this clonotype: An end of the junction differs from the germline gene, which may be a read error. The chain couples TRBV5-1 to TRBJ2-7, with a weak D call TRBD1 (6 bases). This CDR3 contains 14 residues. CDR1 is SGHRS, CDR2 YFSETQ, per germline. The CDR3 bases are TGCACCAGCAGCGACAGGTTCGACTCCTACGAGCAGTACTTC. It specifies CTSSDRFDSYEQYF.

This clonotype was observed at least ten times. The J gene is TRBJ2-7, the V gene TRBV5-1; the match to TRBD2 covers 11 bases. The V gene end was trimmed by 2 bases and the J gene end by 1 base; junction bases not matched to a gene: 2. The CDR3 consists of 15 residues. CDR1 is SGHRS and CDR2 is YFSETQ in the germline V gene. CDR3: CASSFGTSGSYEQYF. CDR3 bases: TGCGCCAGCAGCTTCGGGACTAGCGGTTCCTACGAGCAGTACTTC. The whole variable domain, filled in from reference TRBV5-1 and TRBJ2-7, reads KAGVTQTPRYLIKTRGQQVTLSCSPISGHRSVSWYQQTPGQGLQFLFEYFSETQRNKGNFPGRFSGRQFSNSRSEMNVSTLELGDSALYLCASSFGTSGSYEQYFGPGTRLTVT.

V usage is TRBV6-5 and J usage is TRBJ2-2; 7 bases are a match to TRBD2. Germline loops: CDR1 MNHEY, CDR2 SVGAGI. Unmatched junction bases numbered 18, after V lost 6 bases and J lost 2 bases. The CDR3 loop spans 19 amino acids. The CDR3 DNA reads TGTGCCAGCAGCCAAATTGGCGGGGGTCGGAAGAGAAACACCGGGGAGCTGTTTTTT. It codes for CASSQIGGGRKRNTGELFF.

In its sample, this clonotype was seen many times. The gene calls are TRBV5-1 and TRBJ2-5; D perhaps matches TRBD1 (5 bases). The CDR3 is made up of 14 amino acids. With 1 base removed from V and 5 bases from J, the gap between germline ends came to 12 bases. Per germline, CDR1 SGHRS and CDR2 YFSETQ. The CDR3 sequence is CASSLLGAEETQYF. For the CDR3, the DNA is TGCGCCAGCAGCTTGCTAGGGGCAGAGGAGACCCAGTACTTC.

This clonotype was recorded at least ten times. The chain recombines TRBV20-1 with TRBJ2-7, with 7 bases matching TRBD2. The CDR3 contains 18 residues. Germline assignment: CDR1 DFQATT and CDR2 SNEGSKA (reference sequence). V was clipped by 1 base and J by 0 bases; unmatched bases: 15. The DNA of the CDR3 is TGCAGTGCTAGAGCCCCACTAGCGAAGGACTTCAGCTCCTACGAGCAGTACTTC. Residues: CSARAPLAKDFSSYEQYF.

In this sample, this clonotype turned up many times. The chain recombines TRBV28 with TRBJ2-5; 8 bases match TRBD2. This CDR3 is 14 amino acids long. Germline trimming cut 5 bases from V and 1 base from J; bases unmatched to any gene: 3. Germline CDR1 MDHEN, CDR2 SYDVKM. The CDR3 loop is CASSHAGGQETQYF. For the CDR3, the DNA is TGTGCCAGCAGTCACGCGGGGGGCCAAGAGACCCAGTACTTC.

This clonotype was seen at least ten times. The chain combines TRBV20-1 with TRBJ2-3; 12 bases align to TRBD2. Germline V gene lookup returns CDR1 DFQATT and CDR2 SNEGSKA (reference sequence). Unmatched junction bases numbered 14, after V lost 7 bases and J lost 3 bases. The CDR3 is made up of 17 amino acids. CDR3 nucleotide sequence: TGCAGTGTCGGGCTAGCGGGGGGGCCGGTGCTAACAGATACGCAGTATTTT. Residues: CSVGLAGGPVLTDTQYF.

In this sample, this clonotype turned up many times. V is TRBV5-5 and J is TRBJ2-7; perhaps TRBD1 as D (5 bases). V lost 0 bases to trimming and J lost 1 base, with 11 bases between them. The CDR3 is made up of 15 amino acids. Germline V lookup: CDR1 SGHKS, CDR2 YYEKEE (reference sequence). The DNA for the CDR3 is TGTGCCAGCAGCTTGGAGGGGTTCCTTTCCTACGAGCAGTACTTC. Residues: CASSLEGFLSYEQYF.

This clonotype was detected many times. The chain employs TRBV29-1 and TRBJ2-2, with D perhaps TRBD1 (6 bases). Per the germline V gene, CDR1 is SQVTM and CDR2 is ANQGSEA. This CDR3 spans 12 amino acids. V lost 7 bases and J 6 bases, leaving 12 bases between the germline ends. This CDR3 is CSALDSPGELFF. The CDR3 bases are TGCAGCGCGTTGGACAGTCCCGGGGAGCTGTTTTTT.

This chain uses TRBV5-1 with TRBJ1-1, with D unclear. The CDR3 has 14 residues. Trimming stripped 0 bases from V and 4 bases from J, with 10 bases between. Looked up from germline, CDR1 is SGHRS and CDR2 is YFSETQ. In DNA, the CDR3 is TGCGCCAGCAGCTTGGGGGGTTCGTCCACTGAAGCTTTCTTT. Its translation: CASSLGGSSTEAFF.

The chain is built from TRBV5-1 and TRBJ2-7; tentative D call: TRBD1 (5 bases). The germline V gene has CDR1 SGHRS and CDR2 YFSETQ. The CDR3 has 14 amino acids. The V and J ends lost 4 bases and 4 bases respectively, with 15 bases between them. CDR3 region: CASSPTASQYEQYF. The CDR3 DNA is TGCGCCAGCAGCCCGACAGCATCTCAGTACGAGCAGTACTTC. Full variable domain (outside the CDR3, taken from reference TRBV5-1 and TRBJ2-7): KAGVTQTPRYLIKTRGQQVTLSCSPISGHRSVSWYQQTPGQGLQFLFEYFSETQRNKGNFPGRFSGRQFSNSRSEMNVSTLELGDSALYLCASSPTASQYEQYFGPGTRLTVT.